This TCR beta chain is drawn from a study of shared clonotypes between healthy human individuals. This CDR3 contains 11 residues. Germline CDR1 MNHEY, CDR2 SVGAGI. Naive CD8 cells were CD45RO-negative, positively selected for CCR7, excluding terminally differentiated effector memory CD45RA+ cells. Assay used: immunoSEQ multiplex PCR; TCRdb lists only in-frame clones, some missing. The data hold about 2.2 million clones, with 85% to 95% observed a single time. The sequencing sample was made of naive CD8+ T cells from PBMCs. This chain connects TRBV6-5 to TRBJ2-5; no definite D call. The end of the DNA fits TRBJ2-7 better, so the J call may be wrong. The receptor's source is a man between 18 and 35 years old in good health. Some clones in this sample may be carry-over from other donors' samples. This CDR3 is CATRVAAEQYF. The DNA for the CDR3 is TGTGCCACCCGAGTAGCAGCCGAGCAGTACTTC.